The rows below give T cell receptor beta chains drawn from one sample of a study of cytomegalovirus exposure and HLA in healthy donors. Libraries were prepared by immunoSEQ multiplex PCR; TCRdb keeps only in-frame clonotypes and omits some of them. The profile shows approximately 150,000 clones, about 74% of them singletons. Material for sequencing was PBMCs. The receptors derive from a woman aged 40 to 50 in good health and CMV-seronegative. CDR3s include the opening cysteine and the closing phenylalanine or tryptophan. The D gene is left open where the match is weak.

CDR3 protein: CAWSVGDRGYEQYF
V gene: TRBV30
D gene: .
J gene: TRBJ2-7
CDR3 length: 14

CDR3 protein: CSVAYAGLGNTIYF
V gene: TRBV29-1
D gene: .
J gene: TRBJ1-3
CDR3 length: 14

CDR3 protein: CASRLKGAPGNTIYF
V gene: TRBV27
D gene: TRBD1
J gene: TRBJ1-3
CDR3 length: 15

CDR3 protein: CASSSGQVRKAQHF
V gene: TRBV28
D gene: TRBD1
J gene: TRBJ1-5
CDR3 length: 14

CDR3 protein: CASSFAQGNTEAFF
V gene: TRBV18
D gene: .
J gene: TRBJ1-1
CDR3 length: 14

CDR3 protein: CASSAPGLAASYEQYF
V gene: TRBV7-2
D gene: TRBD2
J gene: TRBJ2-7
CDR3 length: 16

CDR3 protein: CASSYSGSPVNTEAFF
V gene: TRBV6-5
D gene: .
J gene: TRBJ1-1
CDR3 length: 16

CDR3 protein: CASSRSRQPTYEQYF
V gene: TRBV19
D gene: .
J gene: TRBJ2-7
CDR3 length: 15

CDR3 protein: CASSYSYRGRIYEQYF
V gene: TRBV6-5
D gene: TRBD1
J gene: TRBJ2-7
CDR3 length: 16

CDR3 protein: CATSGQGSEKLFF
V gene: TRBV15
D gene: .
J gene: TRBJ1-4
CDR3 length: 13

CDR3 protein: CAWSVRGRMGVGNQPQHF
V gene: TRBV30
D gene: .
J gene: TRBJ1-5
CDR3 length: 18

CDR3 protein: CAISERTGGDTGELFF
V gene: TRBV10-3
D gene: TRBD1
J gene: TRBJ2-2
CDR3 length: 16

CDR3 protein: CASSYRTGSDTEAFF
V gene: TRBV14
D gene: TRBD1
J gene: TRBJ1-1
CDR3 length: 15

CDR3 protein: CASSQERGIRTEAFF
V gene: TRBV4-2
D gene: .
J gene: TRBJ1-1
CDR3 length: 15

CDR3 protein: CASRRISEQYF
V gene: TRBV28
D gene: .
J gene: .
CDR3 length: 11

CDR3 protein: CASSEGPSYGYTF
V gene: TRBV2
D gene: .
J gene: TRBJ1-2
CDR3 length: 13

CDR3 protein: CASSYSTNRVGYEQYF
V gene: TRBV6-6
D gene: .
J gene: TRBJ2-7
CDR3 length: 16

CDR3 protein: CASSLGGGRVNEQFF
V gene: TRBV11-1
D gene: TRBD2
J gene: TRBJ2-1
CDR3 length: 15

CDR3 protein: CASSFSGTQYNEQFF
V gene: TRBV5-1
D gene: .
J gene: TRBJ2-1
CDR3 length: 15

CDR3 protein: CASSTTTGGVETQYF
V gene: TRBV5-1
D gene: TRBD1
J gene: TRBJ2-5
CDR3 length: 15

CDR3 protein: CASSPTEPGQPFF
V gene: TRBV18
D gene: TRBD1
J gene: TRBJ2-1
CDR3 length: 13